This T cell receptor (beta chain) was identified during a study of T-cell memory formation after mild COVID-19. Trimming cost V 5 bases and J 1 base, with 11 bases left between them. CDR3 length: 14 residues. Germline assignment: CDR1 SGHTA and CDR2 FQGNSA. TCRdb processed the 5' RACE reads anew with MiXCR; each CDR3 protein has one entry. This table holds 400,000 or so distinct CDR3 sequences, 15% to 25% found once. This clonotype was seen a handful of times. Its specificity is not known. Study-wide points: The appearance of some responding clones in pre-infection memory suggested that cross-reactive memory joined. The authors did not confirm SARS-CoV-2 specificity of second-wave clones peaking day 37. Clones that contracted from day 15 to 85 had balanced CD4/CD8; later expanders were CD4+ biased. For contracting clones, CD4+ ones sat mainly in CM and EM, CD8+ in EMRA.

The source of this sequence is an adult woman who had mild COVID-19 (a few samples of this study predate the infection). Cell type and time point are not known. This chain joins TRBV7-2 and TRBJ1-1; D gene uncertain. Input material: PBMCs or a T cell subset sorted from them (not recorded which). The CDR3 loop reads CASSPWVGNTEAFF. CDR3 sequence (DNA): TGTGCCAGCAGCCCCTGGGTCGGGAACACTGAAGCTTTCTTT.